Listed here are 21 T cell receptor beta chains from one sample, sequenced in a study of T cell repertoires in aging, cancer and after chemotherapy. The template was genomic DNA from peripheral blood, not RNA. TRB rearrangements spanning V, D and J were amplified using mixed TRB-A/B primers. TCRdb re-called the multiplex PCR reads with MiXCR, one entry per CDR3 protein. The sample records thousands of distinct CDR3 sequences, around 30% being singletons. Source material: blood. These receptors came from a human donor with a blood cancer. The donor label of this sample is uncertain.

The chain employs TRBV19 and TRBJ2-5; the D gene is possibly TRBD1 (6 bases). This CDR3 has 17 residues. Germline V lookup: CDR1 LNHDA, CDR2 SQIVND (reference sequence). Trimming pared 5 bases from V and 5 bases from J, leaving 24 bases between. The CDR3 DNA sequence: TGTGCCAGTAGTCGAAAAAGACAAACAGGGTCCCTTGAGACCCAGTACTTC. It codes for CASSRKRQTGSLETQYF.

This clonotype was seen more than once but under ten times. V and J are TRBV19 and TRBJ1-5, with TRBD1 identical over 10 bases. Trimming cost V 0 bases and J 6 bases; bases outside gene matches: 8. The CDR3 covers 17 residues. CDR1 and CDR2 from the germline V gene are LNHDA and SQIVND (reference sequence). The DNA for the CDR3 is TGTGCCAGTAGTATAGATGGAGGACAGGGGGGCGGTCAGCCCCAGCATTTT. This encodes CASSIDGGQGGGQPQHF.

The chain employs TRBV10-2 and TRBJ1-4, with D tentatively TRBD1 (6 bases). Trimming removed 7 bases at V and 5 bases at J, with 14 bases between. In germline, CDR1 is WSHSY, CDR2 SAAADI. This CDR3 contains 14 residues. The CDR3 spells CASTLDRNNEKLFF. In DNA form, the CDR3 reads TGCGCCAGCACCCTAGACAGGAACAATGAAAAACTGTTTTTT.

The chain recombines TRBV20-1 with TRBJ1-5; unclear D gene. V shed 4 bases and J shed 5 bases, with 12 bases lying between them. This CDR3 spans 13 amino acids. CDR1 and CDR2 (germline): DFQATT, SNEGSKA (reference sequence). The CDR3 region is CSAISPGDQPQHF. CDR3 sequence (DNA): TGCAGTGCTATCAGTCCCGGTGATCAGCCCCAGCATTTT.

This clonotype was recorded once. The rearrangement links TRBV6-5 to TRBJ1-2, with D unresolved. The germline V gene has CDR1 MNHEY and CDR2 SVGAGI. With 0 bases removed from V and 4 bases from J, the gap between germline ends came to 12 bases. This CDR3 region has 15 residues. CDR3 loop: CASSYSPSAGYGYTF. The CDR3 bases are TGTGCCAGCAGTTACTCGCCTTCAGCAGGCTATGGCTACACCTTC.

V usage is TRBV10-1 and J usage is TRBJ2-2; 10 nucleotides align to TRBD2. The V gene's germline CDR1 is WNHNN and CDR2 SYGVQD (reference sequence). The V gene end was trimmed by 3 bases and the J gene end by 4 bases; junction bases not matched to a gene: 2. The CDR3 extends over 15 amino acids. The CDR3 loop is CASSEGTSVTGELFF. The CDR3 DNA is TGCGCCAGCAGTGAAGGGACTAGCGTCACCGGGGAGCTGTTTTTT.

This clonotype was seen only a few times. V is TRBV13 and J is TRBJ2-3, with 12 positions matching TRBD2. The CDR3 sequence is 17 residues long. J was trimmed by 2 bases and V by 5 bases; bases with no gene match: 8. Germline values: CDR1 PRHDT, CDR2 FYEKMQ (reference sequence). Here the CDR3 DNA reads TGTGCCAGCAGCCATCGGACTAGCGGGGATCCCACAGATACGCAGTATTTT. Its translation: CASSHRTSGDPTDTQYF.

The V call is TRBV14, the J call TRBJ2-1; 13 positions agree with TRBD2. The V and J ends lost 2 bases and 8 bases, in that order; junction bases with no gene match: 3. The CDR3 is 15 amino acids. CDR1 is SGHDN and CDR2 is FVKESK in the germline V gene. The CDR3 loop reads CASSQWTSGGYEQFF. DNA for the CDR3: TGTGCCAGCAGCCAATGGACTAGCGGGGGTTATGAGCAGTTCTTC.

This clonotype was recorded only once. At one end the junction does not follow the germline gene, possibly because of a read error. The chain uses TRBV13 and TRBJ2-4; unclear D gene. Germline V gene sequence: CDR1 PRHDT, CDR2 FYEKMQ (reference sequence). The CDR3 runs to 17 residues. This CDR3 is CASSLASPSTSQNIQYF. CDR3 nucleotide sequence: TGTGCCAGCAGTTTAGCCTCTCCCTCGACCTCCCAGAACATTCAGTACTTC.

This sequence joins TRBV10-3 and TRBJ1-5, with D possibly being TRBD1 (5 bases). The V and J ends lost 2 bases and 4 bases respectively, with 9 bases between them. Germline CDR1 is ENHRY and CDR2 is SYGVKD. This CDR3 contains 14 residues. The CDR3 region is CAISERQFNQPQHF. Written as DNA, the CDR3 is TGTGCCATCAGTGAGAGACAGTTTAATCAGCCCCAGCATTTT.

Within the sample, this clonotype is medium-sized. The rearrangement joins TRBV29-1 to TRBJ2-5; the D is unclear. Germline CDR1 and CDR2: SQVTM and ANQGSEA. Trimming shortened V by 6 bases and J by 2 bases, and 10 bases separated the two germline ends. This CDR3 is 12 amino acids long. The CDR3 sequence is CSVAPQQETQYF. As DNA, the CDR3 is TGCAGCGTCGCCCCCCAGCAAGAGACCCAGTACTTC.

In its sample, this clonotype was seen a few times. The chain has TRBV15 and TRBJ2-7; D gene uncertain. The length of the CDR3 is 15 residues. Germline values: CDR1 LNHNV, CDR2 YYDKDF (reference sequence). V was pared by 3 bases and J by 2 bases, with 14 bases between. CDR3 DNA sequence: TGTGCCACCAGCAGTGTCGCCGGGTCCCCCTACGAGCAGTACTTC. This encodes CATSSVAGSPYEQYF.

This sequence joins TRBV18 and TRBJ1-2; no clear D gene. Trimming left V 4 bases short and J 6 bases short, with 15 bases between. This CDR3 region has 14 residues. Germline loops: CDR1 KGHSH, CDR2 LQKENI. In DNA, the CDR3 is TGTGCCAGCTCACGAGAGGCGCCGGTCGATGGCTACACCTTC. This codes for CASSREAPVDGYTF. The entire variable domain, with the rest obtained from reference TRBV18 and TRBJ1-2, is as follows: NAGVMQNPRHLVRRRGQEARLRCSPMKGHSHVYWYRQLPEEGLKFMVYLQKENIIDESGMPKERFSAEFPKEGPSILRIQQVVRGDSAAYFCASSREAPVDGYTFGSGTRLTVV.

V gene TRBV7-2 combines with J gene TRBJ1-5; possibly TRBD1 for D (5 bases). The germline CDR1 and CDR2 sequences are SGHTA and FQGNSA. The CDR3 has 14 residues. The germline V and J ends were trimmed by 5 bases and 5 bases, with 13 bases remaining between them. The CDR3 loop is CASSLRAGDQPQHF. CDR3 bases: TGTGCCAGCAGCCTAAGAGCGGGGGATCAGCCCCAGCATTTT.

This clonotype was recorded a few times. The chain joins TRBV6-1 to TRBJ1-5; D unresolved. Trimming shortened V by 8 bases and J by 1 base, and 12 bases separated the two germline ends. The CDR3 runs to 14 residues. Germline loops: CDR1 MNHNS, CDR2 SASEGT. The CDR3 coding sequence is TGTGCCAGCTCGGCGGGAATAAGCAATCAGCCCCAGCATTTT. Amino acid sequence: CASSAGISNQPQHF.

The gene calls are TRBV21-1 and TRBJ1-2; the DNA was not compared with TRBD1, the D call given in the table. TRBV21-1 is shown as a pseudogene. The CDR3 sequence is 15 residues long. Here the CDR3 reads CASTPPARCPYGYTF. In nucleotides, the CDR3 is TGTGCCAGTACTCCCCCAGCCAGGTGTCCCTATGGCTACACCTTC.

This clonotype was counted only a few times. The V and J genes are TRBV6-5 and TRBJ2-7; perhaps TRBD2 as D (6 bases). Between the trimmed V and J ends, which lost 3 bases and 6 bases, there was a span of 18 bases. In germline, CDR1 is MNHEY, CDR2 SVGAGI. This CDR3 spans 15 amino acids. CDR3 DNA sequence: TGTGCCAGCAGTTATGAGGGCAGGGCGGGGATCGAGCAGTACTTC. This codes for CASSYEGRAGIEQYF.

The gene calls are TRBV7-6 and TRBJ1-3; D unresolved. CDR3 length: 17 residues. The V gene's germline CDR1 is SGHVS and CDR2 FNYEAQ. Trimming removed 6 bases from V and 0 bases from J, with 18 bases in between. The CDR3 DNA reads TGTGCCAGCAGTATGACCGGACGGACCCTCTCTGGAAACACCATATATTTT. As protein: CASSMTGRTLSGNTIYF.

The rearrangement uses TRBV6-5 and TRBJ2-6; TRBD1 matches 10 bases. The V gene's germline CDR1 is MNHEY and CDR2 SVGAGI. V lost 5 bases and J lost 0; bases outside the gene matches: 7. The CDR3 covers 18 residues. The CDR3 coding sequence is TGTGCCAGCAGTGCCGGGACAGGGGTTCCCTCTGGGGCCAACGTCCTGACTTTC. This encodes CASSAGTGVPSGANVLTF.

A few counts support this clonotype. V is TRBV6-2 or TRBV6-3 and J is TRBJ2-6; D is unclear. Germline-derived CDR1 and CDR2 are MNHEY and SVGEGT. The CDR3 spans 17 residues. V shed 6 bases and J shed 0 bases, with 15 bases lying between them. The CDR3 DNA follows: TGTGCCAGCAGCTTGGTGTCGGTGAGCTCTGGGGCCAACGTCCTGACTTTC. It specifies CASSLVSVSSGANVLTF.

This clonotype was recorded only once. V is TRBV13 and J is TRBJ2-3; 9 bases align to TRBD2. The J segment lost 1 base and the V segment lost 2 bases, leaving 7 bases of the junction unmatched. The germline gives CDR1 PRHDT, CDR2 FYEKMQ (reference sequence). The CDR3 extends over 17 amino acids. This CDR3 reads CASSLSASGDRTDTQYF. In nucleotides, the CDR3 is TGTGCCAGCAGCTTATCTGCTAGCGGGGACCGCACAGATACGCAGTATTTT.